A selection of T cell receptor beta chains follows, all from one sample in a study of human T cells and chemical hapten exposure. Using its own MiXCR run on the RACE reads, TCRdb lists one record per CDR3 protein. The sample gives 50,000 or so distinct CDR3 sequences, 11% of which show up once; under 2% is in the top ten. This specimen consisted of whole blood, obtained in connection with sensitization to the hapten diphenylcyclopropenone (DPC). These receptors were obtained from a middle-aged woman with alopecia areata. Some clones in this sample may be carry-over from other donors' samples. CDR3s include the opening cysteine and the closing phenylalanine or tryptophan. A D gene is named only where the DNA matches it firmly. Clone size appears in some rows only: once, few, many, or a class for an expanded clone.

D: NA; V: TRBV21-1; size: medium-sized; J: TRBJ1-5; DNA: TGTGCCAGCAGCAAAAAAGGCCTTTATAGCAATCAGCCCCAGCATTTT; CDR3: CASSKKGLYSNQPQHF
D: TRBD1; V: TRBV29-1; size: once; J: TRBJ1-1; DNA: TGCAGCGTTGACCTGGGACAGGGAGGGGATGAAGCTTTCTTT; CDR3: CSVDLGQGGDEAFF
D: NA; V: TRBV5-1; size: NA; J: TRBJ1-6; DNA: TGCGCCAGCAGCTTGGGACAGCAGCGGAATTCACCCCTCCACTTT; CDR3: CASSLGQQRNSPLHF
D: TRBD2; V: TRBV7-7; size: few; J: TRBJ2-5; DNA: TGTGCTAGCAGCCCCCTGAGTAGCGGGAGTACAGAGACCCAGTACTTC; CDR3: CASSPLSSGSTETQYF
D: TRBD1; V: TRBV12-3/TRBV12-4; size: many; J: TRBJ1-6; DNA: TGTGCCAGCACCCGGACAGGCTCTGTGGATTCACCCCTCCACTTT; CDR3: CASTRTGSVDSPLHF
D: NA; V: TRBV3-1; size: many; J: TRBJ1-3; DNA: TGTGCCAGCAGCCAAGATCGGGGGACTTCCATATATTTT; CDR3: CASSQDRGTSIYF
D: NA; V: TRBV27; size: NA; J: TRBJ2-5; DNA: TGTGCCAGCAGTTTAATGGCACACGGTGGGTCCCAGTACTTC; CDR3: CASSLMAHGGSQYF
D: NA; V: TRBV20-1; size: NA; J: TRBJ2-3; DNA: TGCAGTGCTAGGAACGGCCAGAGCACAGATACGCAGTATTTT; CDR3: CSARNGQSTDTQYF
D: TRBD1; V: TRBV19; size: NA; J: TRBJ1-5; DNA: TGTGCCAGTAGTAATACCGGGACAGGGTTCAATCAGCCCCAGCATTTT; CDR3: CASSNTGTGFNQPQHF
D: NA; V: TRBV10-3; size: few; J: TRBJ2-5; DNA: TGTGCCATCAGTGGCGGAGGAGAGACCCAGTACTTC; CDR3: CAISGGGETQYF
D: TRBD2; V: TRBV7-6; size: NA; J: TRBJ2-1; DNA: TGTGCCAGCAGCCTCACTAGCGGATTTGCGTACAATGAGCAGTTCTTC; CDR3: CASSLTSGFAYNEQFF
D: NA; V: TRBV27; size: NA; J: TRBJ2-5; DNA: TGTGCCAGCAGTTTATCGATCGGAGAGACCCAGTACTTC; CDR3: CASSLSIGETQYF
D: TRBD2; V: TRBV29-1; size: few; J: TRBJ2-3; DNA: TGCAGCGTTCTCGGGCGGGGGGGCGTGACAGATACGCAGTATTTT; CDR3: CSVLGRGGVTDTQYF
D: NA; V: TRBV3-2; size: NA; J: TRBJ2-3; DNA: TGTGCCAGCAGCTATTCTAGCGGGGCTCGGAGGACAGATACGCAGTATTTT; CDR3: CASSYSSGARRTDTQYF
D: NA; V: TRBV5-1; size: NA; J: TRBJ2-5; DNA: TGCGCCAGCAGCTTGACTCCGCTGGAGACCCAGTACTTC; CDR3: CASSLTPLETQYF
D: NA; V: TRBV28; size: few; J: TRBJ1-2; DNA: TGTGCCACCTCACAGAACTATGGCTACACCTTC; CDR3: CATSQNYGYTF
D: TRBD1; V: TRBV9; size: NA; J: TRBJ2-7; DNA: TGTGCCAGCTCTTTGACAGGGGTCGACGAGCAGTACTTC; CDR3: CASSLTGVDEQYF
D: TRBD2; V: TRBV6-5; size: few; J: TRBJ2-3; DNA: TGTGCCAGCAGTTACAGCGGGACTCAGGTGGCAGATACGCAGTATTTT; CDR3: CASSYSGTQVADTQYF
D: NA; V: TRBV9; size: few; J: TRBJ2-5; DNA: TGTGTCAGCAGCAGAGAGCTAGGCCCCCAAGAGACCCAGTACTTC; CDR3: CVSSRELGPQETQYF
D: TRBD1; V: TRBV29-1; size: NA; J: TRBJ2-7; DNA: TGCAGCGTTCTGACAGGGGCGCGCGAGCAGTACTTC; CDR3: CSVLTGAREQYF
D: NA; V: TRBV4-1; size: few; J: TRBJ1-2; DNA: TGCGCCAGCAGCCCAGCATGGGGTACTAACTATGGCTACACCTTC; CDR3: CASSPAWGTNYGYTF
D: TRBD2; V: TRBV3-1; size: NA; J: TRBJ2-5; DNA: TGTGCCAGCAGCCCCGGACTAGCGGGGAACCAAGAGACCCAGTACTTC; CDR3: CASSPGLAGNQETQYF
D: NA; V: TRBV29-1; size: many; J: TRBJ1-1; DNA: TGCAGCGTGGCCGACTCCGGGGGAGCTTTCTTT; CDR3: CSVADSGGAFF
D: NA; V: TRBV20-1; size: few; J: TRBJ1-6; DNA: TGCAGTGCCACCACTCGGGATTCACCCCTCCACTTT; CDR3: CSATTRDSPLHF
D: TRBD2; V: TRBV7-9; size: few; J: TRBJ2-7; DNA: TGTGCCAGCAGCTTCCGGGAGGGGAGGTACGAGCAGTACTTC; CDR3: CASSFREGRYEQYF
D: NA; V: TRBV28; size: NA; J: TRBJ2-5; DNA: TGTGCCAGCAGCCTGCCGGAGACCCAGTACTTC; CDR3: CASSLPETQYF
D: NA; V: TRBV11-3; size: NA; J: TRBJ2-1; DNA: TGTGCCAGCAGCCGCCGGGGTAGGAACTCCTACAATGAGCAGTTCTTC; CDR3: CASSRRGRNSYNEQFF
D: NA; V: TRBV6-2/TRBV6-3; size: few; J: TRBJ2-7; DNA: TGTGCCAGCACCGTAGGGGTCGGACTAGAGCAGTACTTC; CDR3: CASTVGVGLEQYF
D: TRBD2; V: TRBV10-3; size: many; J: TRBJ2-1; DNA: TGTGCCATCAGTCCGGGACTAGCGGGGTACAATGAGCAGTTCTTC; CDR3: CAISPGLAGYNEQFF
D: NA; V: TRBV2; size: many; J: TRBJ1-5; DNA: TGTGCCAGCACCCCGGAGCCTCTCCCCAAGAGCAATCAGCCCCAGCATTTT; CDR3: CASTPEPLPKSNQPQHF
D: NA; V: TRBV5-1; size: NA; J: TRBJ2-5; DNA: TGCGCCAGCAGCTTCAGGATTTCAGAGACCCAGTACTTC; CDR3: CASSFRISETQYF
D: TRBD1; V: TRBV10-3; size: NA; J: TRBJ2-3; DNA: TGTGCCATCAGGAGGGCCGGGACAGACAAAGCAGCAGATACGCAGTATTTT; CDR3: CAIRRAGTDKAADTQYF
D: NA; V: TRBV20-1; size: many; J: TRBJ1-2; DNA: TGCAGTGCCAGAGAACCGGGGAGAGGGAACTATGGCTACACCTTC; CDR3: CSAREPGRGNYGYTF
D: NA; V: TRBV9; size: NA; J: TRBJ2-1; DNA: TGTGCCAGCTCTCCGGGGGGCAGGGACAATGAGCAGTTCTTC; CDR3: CASSPGGRDNEQFF
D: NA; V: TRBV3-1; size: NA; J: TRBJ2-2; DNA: TGTGCCAGCAGCCGGTCGGAGGGGGACGGGGAGCTGTTTTTT; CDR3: CASSRSEGDGELFF
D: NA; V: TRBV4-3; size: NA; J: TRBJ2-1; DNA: TGCGCCAGCAGCCGAGTACTCAGCAGAAACAATGAGCAGTTCTTC; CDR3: CASSRVLSRNNEQFF
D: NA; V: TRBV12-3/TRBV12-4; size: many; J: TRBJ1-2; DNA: TGTGCCAGCAGTTTCTCCCAGGGTGGCTACACCTTC; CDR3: CASSFSQGGYTF
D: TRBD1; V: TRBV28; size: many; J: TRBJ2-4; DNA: TGTGCCAGCAGGACGACAGGGGGCGTAGGCAAAAACATTCAGTACTTC; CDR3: CASRTTGGVGKNIQYF
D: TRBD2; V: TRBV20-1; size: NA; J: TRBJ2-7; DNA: TGCAGTGCTAGCTTCAGACTAGCCCAGTCGAATGAGCAGTACTTC; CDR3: CSASFRLAQSNEQYF
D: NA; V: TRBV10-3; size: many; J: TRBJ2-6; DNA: TGTGCCATCAGTGAGTTCAGGGGAGGCTCTGGGGCCAACGTCCTGACTTTC; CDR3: CAISEFRGGSGANVLTF
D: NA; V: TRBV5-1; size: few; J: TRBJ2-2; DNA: TGCGCCAGCAGCTTGGAGTTCGTGGCGAGCCACAACACCGGGGAGCTGTTTTTT; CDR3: CASSLEFVASHNTGELFF
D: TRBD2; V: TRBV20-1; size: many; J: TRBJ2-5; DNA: TGCAGTGCCGAATCGACTAGCGGGAAAGAGACCCAGTACTTC; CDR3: CSAESTSGKETQYF
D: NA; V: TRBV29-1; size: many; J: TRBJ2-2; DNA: TGCAGCGCTTCGCAGGGGCGGTGGACCGGGGAGCTGTTTTTT; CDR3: CSASQGRWTGELFF
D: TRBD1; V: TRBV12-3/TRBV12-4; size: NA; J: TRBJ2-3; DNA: TGTGCCAGCAGAGACCCAGGGGGCTGGCGGGATACGCAGTATTTT; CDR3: CASRDPGGWRDTQYF
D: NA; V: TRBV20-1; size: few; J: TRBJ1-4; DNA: TGCAGTGCAGCCCCCGAGCAGGGTGTCGAAAAACTGTTTTTT; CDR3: CSAAPEQGVEKLFF
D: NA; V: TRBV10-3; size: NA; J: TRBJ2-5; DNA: TGTGCCATCAGCGAGACTATGGCAGAGACCCAGTACTTC; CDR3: CAISETMAETQYF
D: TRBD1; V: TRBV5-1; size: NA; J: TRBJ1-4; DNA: TGCGCCAGCAGCTTGTGGACAGGCCCTAATGGAAAACTGTTTTTT; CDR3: CASSLWTGPNGKLFF
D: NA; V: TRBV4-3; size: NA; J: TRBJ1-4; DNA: TGCGCCAGCAGCCAAGGGTCCAGGGGACCAACTAATGAAAAACTGTTTTTT; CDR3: CASSQGSRGPTNEKLFF
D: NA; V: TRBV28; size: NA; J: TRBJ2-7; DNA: TGTGCCAGCAGTTTGATTGAGGGCCTCAAGTACTTC; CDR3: CASSLIEGLKYF
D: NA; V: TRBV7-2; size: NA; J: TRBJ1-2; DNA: TGTGCCAGCAGCTTATCCGGACCTAACTATGGCTACACCTTC; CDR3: CASSLSGPNYGYTF
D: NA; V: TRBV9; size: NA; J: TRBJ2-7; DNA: TGTGCCAGCAGCGTAGCGGGGGATTACGAGCAGTACTTC; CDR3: CASSVAGDYEQYF
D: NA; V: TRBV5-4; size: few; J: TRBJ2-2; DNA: TGTGCCAGCAGCCCGGACGCCGGGGAGCTGTTTTTT; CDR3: CASSPDAGELFF
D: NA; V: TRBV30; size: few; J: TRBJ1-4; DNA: TGTGCCTGGAGTGTGGGCGCAACTAATGAAAAACTGTTTTTT; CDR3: CAWSVGATNEKLFF
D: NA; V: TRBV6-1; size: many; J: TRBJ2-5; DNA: TGTGCCAGCAGTGAAGCGCGGCAGCTACAAGAGACCCAGTACTTC; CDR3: CASSEARQLQETQYF
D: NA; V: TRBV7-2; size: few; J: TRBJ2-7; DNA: TGTGCCAGCAGCGCGGACAGTACTCGGGAGCAGTACTTC; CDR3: CASSADSTREQYF
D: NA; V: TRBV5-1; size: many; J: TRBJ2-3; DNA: TGCGCCAGCAGCTTGGCCGGAGACATCGCAGATACGCAGTATTTT; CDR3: CASSLAGDIADTQYF